This TCR beta chain was obtained from a study of shared clonotypes between healthy human individuals (TCRdb year 2020). As for the study more broadly: The cohort comprised a couple of women and a few men aged 18 to 49 years. Leukapheresis yielded between about 0.8 and 9.5 billion PBMCs per donor. To increase sequencing depth and limit assay-specific biases, different laboratories used diverse techniques to prepare libraries and sequence TCR repertoires. To estimate repertoire size and how much clonotypes are shared between individuals, the study performed deep sequencing of blood TCR repertoires from a few healthy adults. For each donor, three plates each were used for CD4 naive and CD4 memory, two plates were used for CD8 naive, and one plate was used for CD8 memory. What the study reported, not specific to this receptor: Compared with non-shared clonotypes, clonotypes shared by all four sorted-subset donors had higher generation probabilities. The small number of donors limited the genetic and exposure-history diversity represented. Pairwise subsampling indicated that sequencing depth was expected to affect the degree of clonotype sharing among donors. Estimated clonotype richness was generally larger for naive than for memory subsets. Incomplete sequencing was indicated by rarefaction of sorted-subset datasets, despite the large sequencing depth. Around 5% of naive CD4, roughly 3.6% of naive CD8, roughly 2.4% of memory CD4, and more than 0.35% of memory CD8 clonotypes were shared across several donors. Sampling was restricted to blood, and TCR repertoires in tissues likely differ from the TCR repertoires found in blood.

TCR CDR3 regions were amplified from genomic DNA by multiplex PCR using the deep immunoSEQ assay. Extracted genomic DNA from each cell subset was spread evenly across all wells of several immunoSEQ 96-well plates, with each plate serving as a replicate. For sorted subsets, around 200 ng genomic DNA, equal to 30,000 to 35,000 T cell genomes, was loaded into each replicate PCR. Purified libraries were quantified with a Qubit 3.0 fluorometer, sized on a Bioanalyzer 2100, and re-quantified with the KAPA Library Quantification kit. A separate single-read 150-cycle Illumina NextSeq 550 flow cell was used to sequence each immunoSEQ 96-well plate. Per the authors' processing: Because only junctional sequences without quality scores were contained in the immunoSEQ output, filtering matching that applied to full-length reads could not be performed. Sequences were annotated with PyIR, a Python wrapper for IgBLAST v1.9, and V/J genes and CDR3 were assigned using IMGT germline references. Reads with weak V/J assignments (E-value above 1e-6), missing CDR3, stop codons, out-of-frame junctions, or ambiguous translated residues were removed. V3J clonotypes were defined by identical inferred V gene, J gene, and CDR3 amino acid sequence. Percentage overlap between repertoires was calculated by dividing the number of shared unique clonotypes by the size of the smaller repertoire. Richness of each repertoire was evaluated using RTK rarefaction, the Chao1 estimator, and Recon v2.1 estimates of unobserved clonotypes. Generation probabilities for all TCRbeta clonotypes obtained by the gDNA method from a handful of donors were computed using OLGA. TCRdb provides this immuneACCESS table in a form limited to in-frame rearrangements. Some clones are lacking; in checked studies, under half of them reflect an unresolved V gene, and why the rest are absent is not known. The V and J calls and clone size come from that table; D and trimming were worked out from the DNA. This sample holds more than 2,000,000 clones; about 92% were observed only once. The ten largest clones capture about 0.39% of the sample.

The donors were healthy, HIV-negative adults with no recently reported acute infections or vaccinations. All donors were Caucasian adults living in Nashville, Tennessee, USA. Magnetic negative selection was used to enrich CD4+ T cells, after which naive cells were positively selected on CD45RA and the negative fraction became the memory subset. Blood was collected by leukapheresis, and PBMCs were isolated by Ficoll-Histopaque density gradient centrifugation and then cryopreserved in liquid nitrogen vapor phase. Analytical flow cytometry was used to check the purity and quantity of every magnetically sorted T cell population. Each sorted fraction had its genomic DNA isolated and then quantified by UV absorbance on a Nanodrop 2000c. Per the germline V gene, SNHLY is the CDR1 and FYNNEI is the CDR2. V and J are truncated by 6 bases and 6 bases respectively, leaving an intervening sequence of 18 bases. Counted from cysteine to phenylalanine, this CDR3 has 14 amino acids. Only the CDR3 part of the read is kept: 42 bases, read in frame from the first base.

A remark on this clone: No cognate antigen has been identified for it. No much larger clone is present one base from it, and per-base qualities are unavailable.

The chain uses TRBV2 and TRBJ2-7; confidence is insufficient to name the D gene. Sequenced input: naive CD4+ T cells from PBMCs. According to the study, the label for this sample's cell subset or site signals: CD45RA+ positively selected. This clonotype was sampled from a man aged 18 to 30 in good health. Some clones in this sample may be carry-over from other donors' samples. The CDR3 region reads CASRPHVSLSEQYF. The sequenced DNA is TGTGCCAGCAGGCCACATGTGTCGCTAAGCGAGCAGTACTTC.